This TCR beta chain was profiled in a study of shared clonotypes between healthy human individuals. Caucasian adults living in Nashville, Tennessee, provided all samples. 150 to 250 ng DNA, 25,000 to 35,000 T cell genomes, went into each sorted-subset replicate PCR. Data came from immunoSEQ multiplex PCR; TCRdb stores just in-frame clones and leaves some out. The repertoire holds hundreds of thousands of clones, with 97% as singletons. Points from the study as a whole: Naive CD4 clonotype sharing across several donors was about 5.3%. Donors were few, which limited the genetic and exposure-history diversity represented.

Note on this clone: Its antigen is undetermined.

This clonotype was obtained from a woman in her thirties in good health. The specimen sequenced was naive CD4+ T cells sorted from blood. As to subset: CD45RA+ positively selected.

CDR3 loop: CASSPNDYEQYF. CDR3 coding DNA: TGTGCCAGCAGCCCTAACGATTACGAGCAGTACTTC. The chain recombines TRBV2 with TRBJ2-7; unclear D gene. The CDR3 loop spans 12 amino acids. The V gene lost 6 bases and the J gene lost 4 bases, with 10 bases spanning the gap. Germline CDR1 and CDR2: SNHLY and FYNNEI. Filled out from reference TRBV2 and TRBJ2-7, the complete variable domain reads EPEVTQTPSHQVTQMGQEVILRCVPISNHLYFYWYRQILGQKVEFLVSFYNNEISEKSEIFDDQFSVERPDGSNFTLKIRSTKLEDSAMYFCASSPNDYEQYFGPGTRLTVT.